The sequence of this TCR beta chain was determined in a study of vaccination and CD4 T cells after COVID-19. There are 22 residues in the CDR3. The germline gives CDR1 SGHTA, CDR2 FQGNSA. V dropped 4 bases and J dropped 4 bases, with 38 bases sitting between them. This clonotype is medium-sized within its sample. Its target is not known. Treatment described: approximately 9-day PBMC culture with coronavirus spike peptide pools or control peptides (ViraFEST assay). Scientists ran DNA taken from cultured CD4+ T cells through the Oncomine TCR Beta short-read assay for sequencing. TCRdb processed the PCR reads anew with MiXCR; each CDR3 protein has one entry. The sample shows approximately 7,900 distinct CDR3 sequences, more than 20% of them seen only once.

The chain employs TRBV7-2 and TRBJ2-7; weak D call: TRBD2 (8 bases). The sample consisted of CD4+ T cells from blood, cultured in vitro, taken after SARS-CoV-2 vaccination. This receptor was obtained from a human donor who had recovered from COVID-19. The CDR3: CASSSRDSFRSVGTRGGYEQYF. The CDR3 DNA reads as TGTGCCAGCAGCTCACGGGACAGCTTTAGGTCGGTCGGGACTAGAGGGGGTTACGAGCAGTACTTC.